The 15 T cell receptor beta chains below all came from one sample that was sequenced in a study of blood T cell repertoires in COVID-19. The method was immunoSEQ multiplex PCR; TCRdb's version includes in-frame clones alone and lacks a portion of them. The table shows over 85,000 clones, with around 90% occurring only once. Sequencing used peripheral blood. The receptors here all came from a human donor in a cohort sampled during active COVID-19.

This clone was counted only a few times. This rearrangement joins TRBV7-6 to TRBJ1-4; possible D gene TRBD1, 5 bases. Germline lookup yields CDR1 SGHVS and CDR2 FNYEAQ. This CDR3 has 15 residues. Trimming took 1 base from V and 4 from J, leaving 10 bases between them. CDR3 amino acids: CASSLEQANNEKLFF. The CDR3 DNA reads as TGTGCCAGCAGCTTAGAACAGGCAAATAATGAAAAACTGTTTTTT.

The CDR3 reads CASSGTGNQPQHF. CDR3 in DNA: TGTGCCAGCTCCGGGACAGGGAATCAGCCCCAGCATTTT. The gene calls are TRBV3-1 (or the pseudogene TRBV3-2) and TRBJ1-5; 9 nucleotides match TRBD1. The V gene end was trimmed by 8 bases and the J gene end by 4 bases; junction bases not matched to a gene: 3. Germline V CDR1 and CDR2: LGHDT, YNNKEL (reference sequence). The CDR3 totals 13 residues.

This clone was detected only a few times. This chain joins TRBV27 and TRBJ1-5, with a weak D call TRBD1 (6 bases). In germline, CDR1 is MNHEY, CDR2 SMNVEV (reference sequence). This CDR3 spans 15 amino acids. V dropped 2 bases and J dropped 2 bases, with 10 bases sitting between them. CDR3 residues: CASSLKQGGNQPQHF. Here the CDR3 DNA reads TGTGCCAGCAGTTTAAAACAGGGAGGCAATCAGCCCCAGCATTTT.

The V and J genes are TRBV5-6 and TRBJ2-3, with 7 bases aligning to TRBD1. CDR3 size: 14 residues. Trimming cost V 4 bases and J 4 bases; bases outside gene matches: 6. Looked up from germline, CDR1 is SGHDT and CDR2 is YYEEEE. Here the CDR3 reads CASSPPGTADTQYF. The CDR3 DNA follows: TGTGCCAGCAGCCCGCCCGGGACAGCAGATACGCAGTATTTT.

This clone was recorded once. V is TRBV6-6 and J is TRBJ1-1, with D unclear. There are 14 residues in the CDR3. Trimming shortened V by 0 bases and J by 1 base, and 6 bases separated the two germline ends. Germline CDR1 is MNHNY and CDR2 is SVGAGI (reference sequence). This CDR3 reads CASSYSGANTEAFF. CDR3 in DNA: TGTGCCAGCAGTTACTCGGGAGCGAACACTGAAGCTTTCTTT.

The chain combines TRBV4-1 with TRBJ2-7, with a weak D call TRBD2 (5 bases). The V end lost 0 bases, the J end lost 2 bases, and 14 bases lay between the germline ends. Germline-derived CDR1 and CDR2 are MGHRA and YSYEKL. The CDR3 is 16 amino acids. CDR3 sequence reads: CASSQESTAGAYEQYF. The CDR3 DNA is TGCGCCAGCAGCCAAGAATCAACGGCGGGCGCCTACGAGCAGTACTTC.

The rearrangement joins TRBV11-2 to TRBJ1-2; possibly TRBD1 for D (5 bases). From germline, CDR1 is SGHAT and CDR2 FQNNGV. The CDR3 runs 14 residues. Trimming removed 8 bases from V and 4 bases from J, with 17 bases in between. This CDR3 reads CASAGGAGSYGYTF. As DNA, the CDR3 is TGTGCCAGCGCGGGGGGAGCAGGGAGCTATGGCTACACCTTC.

This chain joins TRBV5-6 and TRBJ1-2; possible D gene TRBD1, 6 bases. The CDR3 runs 15 residues. Trimming took 4 bases from V and 5 from J, leaving 18 bases between them. CDR1 and CDR2 from the germline V gene are SGHDT and YYEEEE. This chain's CDR3 is CASSQGPLSSYGYTF. Here the CDR3 DNA reads TGTGCCAGCAGCCAGGGGCCCCTTTCTAGTTATGGCTACACCTTC.

V is TRBV12-3 or TRBV12-4 and J is TRBJ1-6, with unresolved D. V was clipped by 3 bases and J by 10 bases, with 10 bases between them. The CDR3 contains 13 residues. This CDR3 reads CASSFARVSPLHF. In nucleotides, the CDR3 is TGTGCCAGCAGTTTTGCGAGGGTATCACCCCTCCACTTT.

The chain couples TRBV6-2 or TRBV6-3 to TRBJ2-3, with 10 nucleotides matching TRBD2. With V trimmed by 2 bases and J by 1 base, 0 bases remained unmatched. There are 15 residues in the CDR3. The germline V gene has CDR1 MNHEY and CDR2 SVGEGT. The CDR3 is CASSYGTSGTDTQYF. The DNA of the CDR3 is TGTGCCAGCAGTTACGGGACTAGCGGCACAGATACGCAGTATTTT.

The table lists this clone with a count of one. The rearrangement joins TRBV24-1 to TRBJ2-3, with 9 bases fitting TRBD2. Germline values: CDR1 KGHDR, CDR2 SFDVKD. The V gene end was trimmed by 4 bases and the J gene end by 3 bases; junction bases not matched to a gene: 7. The CDR3 runs 16 residues. The CDR3 region has the DNA TGTGCCACCAGTGACATAGCGGGAGTTGGGACAGATACGCAGTATTTT. Protein product: CATSDIAGVGTDTQYF.

This clone was seen just once. The chain carries TRBV29-1 and TRBJ2-7, with TRBD2 as a possible D gene (5 bases). Germline CDR1 is SQVTM and CDR2 is ANQGSEA. Trimming left V 4 bases short and J 5 bases short, with 9 bases between. CDR3 size: 11 residues. CDR3 nucleotides: TGCAGCGTTGTCGGAGGCCACGAGCAGTACTTC. Translation: CSVVGGHEQYF.

The J gene is TRBJ1-2, the V gene TRBV5-6, with D maybe TRBD1 (6 bases). This CDR3 spans 15 amino acids. Trimming removed 4 bases from V and 6 bases from J, with 19 bases in between. The germline gives CDR1 SGHDT, CDR2 YYEEEE. The CDR3 nucleotides read TGTGCCAGCAGCCTGCCGCCTACAGGGCCCGATGGCTACACCTTC. Translated, it gives CASSLPPTGPDGYTF.

The V and J genes are TRBV28 and TRBJ2-3, with D perhaps matching TRBD2 (5 bases). Germline values: CDR1 MDHEN, CDR2 SYDVKM. The length of the CDR3 is 17 residues. V was cut by 4 bases and J by 6 bases, with 23 bases left in between. The DNA of the CDR3 is TGTGCCAGCAGTTCCCTAGGGAGCGGAGCGCCCAGGGATACGCAGTATTTT. Translation: CASSSLGSGAPRDTQYF.

This clone was seen once. The CDR3 protein is CASSITGDSPLHF. CDR3 DNA: TGTGCCAGCAGCATCACAGGGGATTCACCCCTCCACTTT. This chain joins TRBV7-9 and TRBJ1-6, with 7 bases matching TRBD1. The V and J ends lost 5 bases and 8 bases, in that order; junction bases with no gene match: 3. Germline CDR1 and CDR2: SEHNR and FQNEAQ (reference sequence). CDR3 size: 13 residues.